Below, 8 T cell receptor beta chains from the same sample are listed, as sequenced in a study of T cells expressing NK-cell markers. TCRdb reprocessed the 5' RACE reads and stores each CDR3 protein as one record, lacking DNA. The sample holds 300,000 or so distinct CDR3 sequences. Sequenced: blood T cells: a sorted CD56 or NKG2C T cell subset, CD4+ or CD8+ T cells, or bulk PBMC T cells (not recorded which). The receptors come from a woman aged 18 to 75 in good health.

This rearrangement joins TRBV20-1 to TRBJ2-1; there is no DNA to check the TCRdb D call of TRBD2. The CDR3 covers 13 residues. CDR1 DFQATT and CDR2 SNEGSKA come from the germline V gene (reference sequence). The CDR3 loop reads CSAGRGGSDEQFF.

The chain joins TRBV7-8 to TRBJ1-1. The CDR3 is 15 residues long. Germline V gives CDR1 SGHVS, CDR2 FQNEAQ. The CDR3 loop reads CASSRADGVNTEAFF. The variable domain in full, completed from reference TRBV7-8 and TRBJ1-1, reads GAGVSQSPRYKVAKRGQDVALRCDPISGHVSLFWYQQALGQGPEFLTYFQNEAQLDKSGLPSDRFFAERPEGSVSTLKIQRTQQEDSAVYLCASSRADGVNTEAFFGQGTRLTVV.

The chain's CDR3 is CATRGSYEQYF. This sequence joins TRBV24-1 and TRBJ2-7. Germline assignment: CDR1 KGHDR and CDR2 SFDVKD. This CDR3 comprises 11 residues.

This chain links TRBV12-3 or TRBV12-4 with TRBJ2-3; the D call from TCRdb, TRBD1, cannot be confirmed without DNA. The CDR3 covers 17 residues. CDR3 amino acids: CASGEGRSAIGTDTQYF.

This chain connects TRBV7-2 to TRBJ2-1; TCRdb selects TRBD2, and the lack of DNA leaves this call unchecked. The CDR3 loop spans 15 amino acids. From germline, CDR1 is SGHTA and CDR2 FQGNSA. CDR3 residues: CASRDRGRHYNEQFF.

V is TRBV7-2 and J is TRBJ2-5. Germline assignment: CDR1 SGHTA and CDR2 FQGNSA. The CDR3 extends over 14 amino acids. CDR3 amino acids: CASSPSGGKETQYF.

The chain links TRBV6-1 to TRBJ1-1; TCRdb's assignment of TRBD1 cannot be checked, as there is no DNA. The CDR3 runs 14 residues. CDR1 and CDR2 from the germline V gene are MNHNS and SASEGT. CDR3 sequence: CATTSPPSNTEAFF.

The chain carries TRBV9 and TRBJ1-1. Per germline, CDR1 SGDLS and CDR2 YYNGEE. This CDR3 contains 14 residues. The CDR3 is CASSVGLQNTEAFF.